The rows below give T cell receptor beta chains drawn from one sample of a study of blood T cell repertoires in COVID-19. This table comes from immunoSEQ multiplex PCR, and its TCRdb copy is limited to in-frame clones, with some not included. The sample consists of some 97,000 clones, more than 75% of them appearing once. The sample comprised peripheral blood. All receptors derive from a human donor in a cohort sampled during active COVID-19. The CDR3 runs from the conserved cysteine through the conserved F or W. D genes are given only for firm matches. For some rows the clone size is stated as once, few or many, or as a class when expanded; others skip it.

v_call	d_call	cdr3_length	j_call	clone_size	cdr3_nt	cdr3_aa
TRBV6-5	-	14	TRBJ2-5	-	TGTGCCAGCAAGCGAACTCCCCCTCAGGAGACCCAGTACTTC	CASKRTPPQETQYF
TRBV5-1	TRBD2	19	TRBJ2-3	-	TGCGCCAGCAGCCGCGGACTAGCGGGGGGCCTGAGTTCCACAGATACGCAGTATTTT	CASSRGLAGGLSSTDTQYF
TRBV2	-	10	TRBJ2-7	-	TGTGCCAGCAGTCTCTACGAGCAGTACTTC	CASSLYEQYF
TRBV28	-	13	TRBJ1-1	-	TGTGCCAGCAGTCGCGGGGGGACCACTGAAGCTTTCTTT	CASSRGGTTEAFF
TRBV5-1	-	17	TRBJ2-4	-	TGCGCCAGCAGCTTGAACCCGGACACCCTAGCCAAAAACATTCAGTACTTC	CASSLNPDTLAKNIQYF
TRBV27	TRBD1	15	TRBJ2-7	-	TGTGCCAGCAGACCCGGACAGGGGACCTACTACGAGCAGTACTTC	CASRPGQGTYYEQYF
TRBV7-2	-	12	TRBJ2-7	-	TGTGCCAGCAGCTTAGCGGGAGCCTGGGCGGACTTC	CASSLAGAWADF
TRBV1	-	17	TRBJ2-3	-	TGCACCAGCAGCCAAAAGACAGGGGATCCTGGCACAGATACGCAGTATTTT	CTSSQKTGDPGTDTQYF
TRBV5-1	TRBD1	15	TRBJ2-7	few	TGCGCCAGCAGCCCGGGGACAGGGGGATCCTACGAGCAGTACTTC	CASSPGTGGSYEQYF
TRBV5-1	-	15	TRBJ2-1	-	TGCGCCAGCAGCTTGCTAAGCGCAGCCTACAATGAGCAGTTCTTC	CASSLLSAAYNEQFF
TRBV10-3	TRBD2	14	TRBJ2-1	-	TGTGCCATCGCCGGGACTAGCGGTAGAAATGAGCAGTTCTTC	CAIAGTSGRNEQFF
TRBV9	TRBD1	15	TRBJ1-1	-	TGTGCCAGCAGCGCCCCCGACAGGGGAGTCACTGAAGCTTTCTTT	CASSAPDRGVTEAFF
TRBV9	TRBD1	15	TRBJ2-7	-	TGTGCCAGCAGCACCCGGGACAGGGGAATCTACGAGCAGTACTTC	CASSTRDRGIYEQYF